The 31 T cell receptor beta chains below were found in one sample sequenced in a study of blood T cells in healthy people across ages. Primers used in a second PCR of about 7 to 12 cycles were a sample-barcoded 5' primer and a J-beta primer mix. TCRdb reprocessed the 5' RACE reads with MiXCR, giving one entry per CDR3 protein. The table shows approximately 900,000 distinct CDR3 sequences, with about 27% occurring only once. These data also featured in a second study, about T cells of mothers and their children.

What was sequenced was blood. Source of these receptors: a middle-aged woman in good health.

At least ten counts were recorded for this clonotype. For the CDR3, the DNA is TGTGCCAGCAGCCCAGCGGGACGGATCTCCTACGAGCAGTACTTC. It encodes CASSPAGRISYEQYF. The J gene is TRBJ2-7, the V gene TRBV7-2, with 7 bases lining up with TRBD2. Germline V lookup: CDR1 SGHTA, CDR2 FQGNSA. This CDR3 contains 15 residues. The V segment lost 5 bases and the J segment 0 bases; nucleotides outside the gene matches: 7.

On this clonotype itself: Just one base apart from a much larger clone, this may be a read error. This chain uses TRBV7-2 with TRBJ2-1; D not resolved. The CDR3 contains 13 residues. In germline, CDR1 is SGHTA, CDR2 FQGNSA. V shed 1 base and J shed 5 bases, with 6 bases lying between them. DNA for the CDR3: TGTACCAGCAGCTTAGAACCTAACAATGAGCAGTTCTTC. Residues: CTSSLEPNNEQFF.

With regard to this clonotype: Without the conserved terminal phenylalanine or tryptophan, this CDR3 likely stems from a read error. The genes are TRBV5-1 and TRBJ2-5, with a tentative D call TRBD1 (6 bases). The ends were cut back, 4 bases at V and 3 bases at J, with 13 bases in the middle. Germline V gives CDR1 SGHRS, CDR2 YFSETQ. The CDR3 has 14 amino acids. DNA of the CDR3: TGCGCCAGCAGCCTCGTCTCAGGGGAAGAGACCCAGTACTAC. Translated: CASSLVSGEETQYY.

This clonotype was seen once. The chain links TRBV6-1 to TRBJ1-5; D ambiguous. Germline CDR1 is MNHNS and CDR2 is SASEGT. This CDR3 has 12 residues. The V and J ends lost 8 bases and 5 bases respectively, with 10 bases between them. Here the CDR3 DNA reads TGTGCCAGCGACGGGCTCTATCAGCCCCAGCATTTT. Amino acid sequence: CASDGLYQPQHF.

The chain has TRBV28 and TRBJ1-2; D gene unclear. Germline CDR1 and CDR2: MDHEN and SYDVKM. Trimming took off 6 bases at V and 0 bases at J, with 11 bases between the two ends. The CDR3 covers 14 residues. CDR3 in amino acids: CASSRPYTNYGYTF. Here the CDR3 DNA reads TGTGCCAGCAGCCGGCCCTATACTAACTATGGCTACACCTTC.

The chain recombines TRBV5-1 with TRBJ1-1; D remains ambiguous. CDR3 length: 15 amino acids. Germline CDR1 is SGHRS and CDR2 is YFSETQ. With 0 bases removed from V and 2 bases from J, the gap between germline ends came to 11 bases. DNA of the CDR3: TGCGCCAGCAGCTTGGCCGGCGGAAGTAACACTGAAGCTTTCTTT. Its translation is CASSLAGGSNTEAFF.

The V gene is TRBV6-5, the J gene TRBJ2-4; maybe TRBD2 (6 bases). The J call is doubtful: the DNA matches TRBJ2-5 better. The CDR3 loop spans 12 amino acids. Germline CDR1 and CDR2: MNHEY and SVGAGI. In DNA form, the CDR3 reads TGTGCCAGCCGGGACTTTCAAGAGACCCAGTACTTC. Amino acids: CASRDFQETQYF.

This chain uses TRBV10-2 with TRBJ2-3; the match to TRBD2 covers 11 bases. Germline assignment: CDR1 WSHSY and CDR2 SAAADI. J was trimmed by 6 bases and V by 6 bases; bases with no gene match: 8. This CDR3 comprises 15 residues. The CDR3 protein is CASSLAGGRGDTQYF. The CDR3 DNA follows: TGCGCCAGCAGCCTAGCGGGGGGCCGGGGGGATACGCAGTATTTT.

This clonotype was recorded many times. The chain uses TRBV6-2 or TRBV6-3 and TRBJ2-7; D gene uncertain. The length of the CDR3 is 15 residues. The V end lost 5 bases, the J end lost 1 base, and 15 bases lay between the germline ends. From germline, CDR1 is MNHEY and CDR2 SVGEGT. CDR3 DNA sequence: TGTGCCAGCAGTCCATACGACCCGGAGTCCTACGAGCAGTACTTC. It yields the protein CASSPYDPESYEQYF.

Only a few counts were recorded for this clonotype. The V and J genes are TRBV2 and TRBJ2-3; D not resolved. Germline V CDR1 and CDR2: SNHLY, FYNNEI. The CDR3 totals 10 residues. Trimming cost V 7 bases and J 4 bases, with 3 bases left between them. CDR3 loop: CASKADTQYF. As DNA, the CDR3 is TGTGCCAGCAAGGCAGATACGCAGTATTTT.

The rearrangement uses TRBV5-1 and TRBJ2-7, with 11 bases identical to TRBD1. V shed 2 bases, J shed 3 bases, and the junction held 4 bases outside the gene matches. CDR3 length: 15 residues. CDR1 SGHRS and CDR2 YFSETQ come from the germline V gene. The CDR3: CASSFPGTGGYEQYF. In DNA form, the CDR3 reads TGCGCCAGCAGCTTCCCCGGGACAGGGGGCTACGAGCAGTACTTC.

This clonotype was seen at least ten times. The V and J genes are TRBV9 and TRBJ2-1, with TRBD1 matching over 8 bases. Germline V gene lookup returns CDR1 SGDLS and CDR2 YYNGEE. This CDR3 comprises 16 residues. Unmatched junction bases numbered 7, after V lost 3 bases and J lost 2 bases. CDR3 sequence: CASSAAGGQAYNEQFF. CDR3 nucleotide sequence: TGTGCCAGCAGCGCTGCTGGGGGACAGGCCTACAATGAGCAGTTCTTC.

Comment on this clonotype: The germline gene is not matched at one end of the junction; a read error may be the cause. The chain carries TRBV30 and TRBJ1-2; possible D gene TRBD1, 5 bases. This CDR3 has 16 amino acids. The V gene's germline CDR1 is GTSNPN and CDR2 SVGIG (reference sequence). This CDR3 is CTWSGVQWGFNYGYTF. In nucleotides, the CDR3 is TGTACCTGGAGTGGGGTCCAGTGGGGCTTTAATTATGGCTACACCTTC.

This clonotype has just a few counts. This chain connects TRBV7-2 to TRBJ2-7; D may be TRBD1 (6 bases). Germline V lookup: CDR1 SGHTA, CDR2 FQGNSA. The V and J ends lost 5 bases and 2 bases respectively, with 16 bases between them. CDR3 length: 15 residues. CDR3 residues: CASSPSGDGPYEQYF. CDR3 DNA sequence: TGTGCCAGCAGCCCATCAGGGGATGGCCCCTACGAGCAGTACTTC.

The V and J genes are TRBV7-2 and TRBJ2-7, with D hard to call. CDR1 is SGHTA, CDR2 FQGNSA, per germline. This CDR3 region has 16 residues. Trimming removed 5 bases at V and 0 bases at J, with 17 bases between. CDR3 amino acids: CASSPRRVSTSYEQYF. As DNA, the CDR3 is TGTGCCAGCAGCCCGAGACGGGTTTCAACCTCCTACGAGCAGTACTTC.

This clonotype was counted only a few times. The chain's CDR3 is CASSLLTGQFYEQYF. DNA of the CDR3: TGTGCCAGCAGCTTATTGACGGGACAGTTCTACGAGCAGTACTTC. The chain links TRBV11-2 to TRBJ2-7; TRBD1 aligns across 7 bases. The trim removed 2 bases at V and 3 bases at J, leaving 7 bases unmatched. Looked up from germline, CDR1 is SGHAT and CDR2 is FQNNGV. This CDR3 spans 15 amino acids.

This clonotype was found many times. The CDR3 sequence: CASSLPSTSYEQYF. The CDR3 nucleotides read TGTGCCAGCAGCTTACCGAGCACCTCCTACGAGCAGTACTTC. The chain employs TRBV7-2 and TRBJ2-7; unclear D gene. CDR1 SGHTA and CDR2 FQGNSA come from the germline V gene. There are 14 residues in the CDR3. V shed 2 bases and J shed 0 bases, with 8 bases lying between them. Using reference TRBV7-2 and TRBJ2-7 for the parts outside the CDR3, the full variable domain is GAGVSQSPSNKVTEKGKDVELRCDPISGHTALYWYRQSLGQGLEFLIYFQGNSAPDKSGLPSDRFSAERTGGSVSTLTIQRTQQEDSAVYLCASSLPSTSYEQYFGPGTRLTVT.

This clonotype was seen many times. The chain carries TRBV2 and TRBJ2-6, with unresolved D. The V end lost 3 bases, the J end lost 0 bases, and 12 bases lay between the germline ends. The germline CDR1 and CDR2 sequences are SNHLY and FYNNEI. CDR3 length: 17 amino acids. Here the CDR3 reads CASSEGQISSGANVLTF. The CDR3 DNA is TGTGCCAGCAGTGAGGGTCAGATTAGCTCTGGGGCCAACGTCCTGACTTTC.

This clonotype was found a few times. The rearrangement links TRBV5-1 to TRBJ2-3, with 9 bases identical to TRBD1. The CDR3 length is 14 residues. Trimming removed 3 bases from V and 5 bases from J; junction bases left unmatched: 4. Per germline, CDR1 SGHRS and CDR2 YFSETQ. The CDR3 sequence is CASSWRQGGDTQYF. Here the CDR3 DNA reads TGCGCCAGCAGCTGGAGACAGGGGGGAGATACGCAGTATTTT.

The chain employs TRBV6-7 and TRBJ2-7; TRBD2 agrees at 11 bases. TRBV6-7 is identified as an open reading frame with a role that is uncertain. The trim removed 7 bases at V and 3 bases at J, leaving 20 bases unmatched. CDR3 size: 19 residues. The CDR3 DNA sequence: TGTGCCAGCATCCCCCCGGGGACTAGCGGAGCTCTCCCCTACTACGAGCAGTACTTC. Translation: CASIPPGTSGALPYYEQYF.

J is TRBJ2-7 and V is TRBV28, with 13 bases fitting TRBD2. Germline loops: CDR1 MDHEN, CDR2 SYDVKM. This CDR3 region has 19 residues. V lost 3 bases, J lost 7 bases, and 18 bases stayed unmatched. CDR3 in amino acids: CASSFSTSGGGGSLHEQYF. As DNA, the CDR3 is TGTGCCAGCAGTTTCTCTACTAGCGGGGGGGGCGGGTCTCTCCATGAGCAGTACTTC.

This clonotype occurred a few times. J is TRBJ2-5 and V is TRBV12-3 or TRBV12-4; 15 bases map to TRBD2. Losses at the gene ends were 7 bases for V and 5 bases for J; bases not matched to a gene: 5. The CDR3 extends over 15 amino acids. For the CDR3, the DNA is TGTGCCAGCACCTGGACTAGCGGGGGGGCGGAGACCCAGTACTTC. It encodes CASTWTSGGAETQYF.

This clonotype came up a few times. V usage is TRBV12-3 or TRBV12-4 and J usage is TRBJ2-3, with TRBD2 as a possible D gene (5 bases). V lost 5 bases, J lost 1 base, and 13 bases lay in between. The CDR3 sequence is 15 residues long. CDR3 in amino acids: CASSNWRSRTDTQYF. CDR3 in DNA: TGTGCCAGCAGTAATTGGAGGTCGCGCACAGATACGCAGTATTTT.

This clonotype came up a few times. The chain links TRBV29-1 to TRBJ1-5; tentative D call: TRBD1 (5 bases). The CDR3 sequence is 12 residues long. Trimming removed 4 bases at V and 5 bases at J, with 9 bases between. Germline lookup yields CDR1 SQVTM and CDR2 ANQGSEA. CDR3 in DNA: TGCAGCGTTGGGCGGGGGGATCAGCCCCAGCATTTT. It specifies CSVGRGDQPQHF.

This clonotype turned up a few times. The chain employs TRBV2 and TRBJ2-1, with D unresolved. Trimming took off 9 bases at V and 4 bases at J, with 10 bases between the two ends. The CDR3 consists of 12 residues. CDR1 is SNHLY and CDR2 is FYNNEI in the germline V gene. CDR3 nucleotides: TGTGCCAGTCTGCGGCTATACAATGAGCAGTTCTTC. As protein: CASLRLYNEQFF.

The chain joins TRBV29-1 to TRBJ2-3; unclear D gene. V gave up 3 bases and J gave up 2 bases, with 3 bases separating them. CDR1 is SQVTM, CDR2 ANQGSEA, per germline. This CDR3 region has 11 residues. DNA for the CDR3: TGCAGCGTTGACGCCACAGATACGCAGTATTTT. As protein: CSVDATDTQYF.

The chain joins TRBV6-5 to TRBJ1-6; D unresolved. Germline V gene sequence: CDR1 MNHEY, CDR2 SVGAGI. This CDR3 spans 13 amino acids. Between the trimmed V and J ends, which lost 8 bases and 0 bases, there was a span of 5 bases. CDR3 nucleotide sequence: TGTGCCAGCCGGGGCTCCTATAATTCACCCCTCCACTTT. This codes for CASRGSYNSPLHF.

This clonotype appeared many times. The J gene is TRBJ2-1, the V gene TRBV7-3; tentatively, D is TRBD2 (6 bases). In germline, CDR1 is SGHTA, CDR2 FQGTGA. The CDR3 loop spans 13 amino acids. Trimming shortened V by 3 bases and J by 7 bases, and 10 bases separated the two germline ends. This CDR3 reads CASSLGGENEQFF. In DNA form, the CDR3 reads TGTGCCAGCAGCTTGGGCGGGGAGAATGAGCAGTTCTTC.

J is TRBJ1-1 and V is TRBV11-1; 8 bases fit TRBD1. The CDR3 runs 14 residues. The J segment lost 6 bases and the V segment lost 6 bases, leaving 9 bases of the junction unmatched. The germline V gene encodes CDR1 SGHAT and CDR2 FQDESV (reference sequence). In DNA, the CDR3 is TGTGCCAGCAGACAGGGGACAGGTTCGGCTGAAGCTTTCTTT. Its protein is CASRQGTGSAEAFF.

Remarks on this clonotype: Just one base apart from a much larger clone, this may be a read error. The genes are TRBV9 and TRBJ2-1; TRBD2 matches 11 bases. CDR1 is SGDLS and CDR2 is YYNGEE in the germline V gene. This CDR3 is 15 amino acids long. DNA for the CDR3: TGTACCAGCAGCCCCCAACTAGCGGGGGACAATGAGCAGTTCTTC. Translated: CTSSPQLAGDNEQFF.

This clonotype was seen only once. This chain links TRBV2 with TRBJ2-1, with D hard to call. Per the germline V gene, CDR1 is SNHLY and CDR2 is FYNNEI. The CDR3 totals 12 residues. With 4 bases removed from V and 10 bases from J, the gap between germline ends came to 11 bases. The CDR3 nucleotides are TGTGCCAGCAGTGTTGGGTTTGGAGAGCAGTTCTTC. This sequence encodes CASSVGFGEQFF.